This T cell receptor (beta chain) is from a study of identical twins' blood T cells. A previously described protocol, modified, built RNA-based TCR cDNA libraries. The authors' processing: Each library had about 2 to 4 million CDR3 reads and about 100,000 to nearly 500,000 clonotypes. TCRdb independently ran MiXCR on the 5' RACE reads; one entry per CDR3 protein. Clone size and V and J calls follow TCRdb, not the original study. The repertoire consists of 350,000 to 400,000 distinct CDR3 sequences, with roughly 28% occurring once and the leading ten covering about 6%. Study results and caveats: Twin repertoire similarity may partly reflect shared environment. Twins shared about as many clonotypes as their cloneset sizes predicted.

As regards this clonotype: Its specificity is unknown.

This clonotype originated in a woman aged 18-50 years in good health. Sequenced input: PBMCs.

Here the CDR3 reads CSVGGIGNTIYF. CDR3 DNA: TGCAGTGTTGGTGGGATTGGAAACACCATATATTTT. The chain recombines TRBV20-1 with TRBJ1-3; the D is unclear. The CDR3 is made up of 12 amino acids. Trimming pared 7 bases from V and 3 bases from J, leaving 10 bases between. The germline CDR1 and CDR2 sequences are DFQATT and SNEGSKA (reference sequence).